One and the same sample provided the 12 T cell receptor beta chains below, sequenced in a study of beta chain features in type 1 diabetes. The entirety of the isolated RNA underwent reverse transcription, so expressed TCRB transcripts were sequenced. The data were produced by immunoSEQ multiplex PCR, yet TCRdb's version contains in-frame clones alone and is incomplete. This table has 350,000 or so clones, about 20% appearing once. Sequencing was carried out using naive CD4+ T cells from blood. The receptors stem from a woman under 30 in good health.

This clone was counted only a few times. The rearrangement joins TRBV30 to TRBJ2-1; TRBD1 is a possible D gene (5 bases). Germline V lookup: CDR1 GTSNPN, CDR2 SVGIG (reference sequence). V shed 2 bases and J shed 4 bases, with 6 bases lying between them. The CDR3 loop spans 12 amino acids. The CDR3 reads CAWSRQYNEQFF. The DNA of the CDR3 is TGTGCCTGGAGTCGACAGTACAATGAGCAGTTCTTC.

In its sample, this clone was seen a few times. The chain employs TRBV25-1 and TRBJ2-3; no clear D gene. Trimming removed 3 bases at V and 4 bases at J, with 14 bases between. The CDR3 totals 15 residues. The germline V gene has CDR1 MGHDK and CDR2 SYGVNS. DNA of the CDR3: TGTGCCAGCAGTGAGAAAAGACATTTCCCAGATACGCAGTATTTT. Its protein is CASSEKRHFPDTQYF.

This sequence joins TRBV7-9 and TRBJ2-1; the match to TRBD2 covers 8 bases. The CDR3 runs to 16 residues. The germline V gene has CDR1 SEHNR and CDR2 FQNEAQ (reference sequence). V lost 5 bases and J lost 0; bases outside the gene matches: 6. CDR3 in amino acids: CASSPRGGLSYNEQFF. DNA of the CDR3: TGTGCCAGCAGCCCCCGGGGGGGCCTCTCCTACAATGAGCAGTTCTTC.

This clone was observed a handful of times. This chain connects TRBV30 to TRBJ2-7; D might be TRBD1 (6 bases). V lost 2 bases and J lost 2, with 16 bases in between. The CDR3 contains 15 residues. Germline V gene lookup returns CDR1 GTSNPN and CDR2 SVGIG (reference sequence). DNA for the CDR3: TGTGCCTGGAGTCCAAATGTCGGGACACCCTACGAGCAGTACTTC. Translated: CAWSPNVGTPYEQYF.

This clone has more than one count but fewer than ten. J is TRBJ1-1 and V is TRBV5-1; a possible D gene is TRBD1 (6 bases). The CDR3 has 14 residues. In germline, CDR1 is SGHRS, CDR2 YFSETQ. Trimming took 2 bases from V and 1 from J, leaving 9 bases between them. The CDR3 sequence is CASSFGQKNTEAFF. The CDR3 region has the DNA TGCGCCAGCAGCTTCGGACAGAAGAACACTGAAGCTTTCTTT.

The chain recombines TRBV29-1 with TRBJ2-3; D unresolved. Trimming took 5 bases from V and 0 from J, leaving 6 bases between them. Germline V gene data show CDR1 as SQVTM and CDR2 as ANQGSEA. This CDR3 is 12 amino acids long. The CDR3 DNA follows: TGCAGCGTTTCCCCTAGCACAGATACGCAGTATTTT. Translation gives CSVSPSTDTQYF.

V usage is TRBV5-1 and J usage is TRBJ2-1, with 11 bases fitting TRBD2. Germline V lookup: CDR1 SGHRS, CDR2 YFSETQ. The CDR3 length is 17 residues. The J segment lost 8 bases and the V segment lost 1 base, leaving 11 bases of the junction unmatched. The CDR3 DNA sequence: TGCGCCAGCAGCTTGAGCCTATTAGCGGGGGGGCCTGATGAGCAGTTCTTC. This gives the protein CASSLSLLAGGPDEQFF.

The chain is built from TRBV5-8 and TRBJ2-7; D perhaps matches TRBD1 (6 bases). With 2 bases removed from V and 0 bases from J, the gap between germline ends came to 15 bases. Germline V gives CDR1 SGHTS, CDR2 YDEGEE. This CDR3 is 16 amino acids long. The CDR3: CASSLQTRTASYEQYF. The CDR3 DNA reads as TGTGCCAGCAGCTTACAGACCCGGACAGCCTCCTACGAGCAGTACTTC.

The chain is built from TRBV11-2 and TRBJ1-1; TRBD1 might be the D (5 bases). V was cut by 5 bases and J by 1 base, with 14 bases left in between. CDR1 is SGHAT and CDR2 is FQNNGV in the germline V gene. This CDR3 is built from 15 residues. The CDR3 loop reads CASSPGGGSNTEAFF. CDR3 DNA: TGTGCCAGCAGCCCCGGGGGAGGGTCGAACACTGAAGCTTTCTTT.

This clone was detected only a few times. The chain carries TRBV5-1 and TRBJ2-3; 14 bases are a match to TRBD2. CDR1 is SGHRS, CDR2 YFSETQ, per germline. This CDR3 comprises 15 residues. V gave up 3 bases and J gave up 5 bases; unmatched junction bases: 2. The CDR3 bases are TGCGCCAGCAGCTGGACTAGCGGGGGGCAAGATACGCAGTATTTT. This gives the protein CASSWTSGGQDTQYF. The whole variable domain, filled in from reference TRBV5-1 and TRBJ2-3, reads KAGVTQTPRYLIKTRGQQVTLSCSPISGHRSVSWYQQTPGQGLQFLFEYFSETQRNKGNFPGRFSGRQFSNSRSEMNVSTLELGDSALYLCASSWTSGGQDTQYFGPGTRLTVL.

This CDR3 is CASRASGGNNEQFF. CDR3 nucleotides: TGTGCCAGTAGGGCTAGCGGGGGAAACAATGAGCAGTTCTTC. V usage is TRBV19 and J usage is TRBJ2-1, with TRBD2 matching over 10 bases. The V gene end was trimmed by 6 bases and the J gene end by 5 bases; junction bases not matched to a gene: 4. The V gene's germline CDR1 is LNHDA and CDR2 SQIVND (reference sequence). The CDR3 runs 14 residues.

The chain couples TRBV2 to TRBJ2-1, with D possibly being TRBD2 (5 bases). Germline V gives CDR1 SNHLY, CDR2 FYNNEI. The length of the CDR3 is 11 residues. Trimming left V 8 bases short and J 5 bases short, with 7 bases between. The CDR3 sequence is CASRGDNEQFF. DNA for the CDR3: TGTGCCAGCCGGGGTGACAATGAGCAGTTCTTC.